This T cell receptor (beta chain) was captured in a study of T cell responses to AZD1222 COVID-19 vaccine. Whole-study results and caveats: Spike-specific TCR breadth and depth both grew after two AZD1222 doses.

The method was immunoSEQ multiplex PCR; TCRdb's version includes in-frame clones alone and lacks a portion of them. The repertoire has 98,000 or so clones, roughly 80% of them found once; the top ten carry approximately 15%. The V and J ends lost 10 bases and 4 bases respectively, with 13 bases between them. The CDR3 is 12 amino acids. The germline gives CDR1 MNHEY, CDR2 SVGAGI. Details on this clone: Its antigen is unidentified.

The receptor comes from an adult who received the AZD1222 COVID-19 vaccine. The input for sequencing was peripheral blood, taken 28 days after the second AZD1222 dose. V is TRBV6-5 and J is TRBJ1-2; D is uncertain. The CDR3 region is CATKTLGYGYTF. The CDR3, as DNA: TGTGCCACCAAGACACTGGGCTATGGCTACACCTTC.